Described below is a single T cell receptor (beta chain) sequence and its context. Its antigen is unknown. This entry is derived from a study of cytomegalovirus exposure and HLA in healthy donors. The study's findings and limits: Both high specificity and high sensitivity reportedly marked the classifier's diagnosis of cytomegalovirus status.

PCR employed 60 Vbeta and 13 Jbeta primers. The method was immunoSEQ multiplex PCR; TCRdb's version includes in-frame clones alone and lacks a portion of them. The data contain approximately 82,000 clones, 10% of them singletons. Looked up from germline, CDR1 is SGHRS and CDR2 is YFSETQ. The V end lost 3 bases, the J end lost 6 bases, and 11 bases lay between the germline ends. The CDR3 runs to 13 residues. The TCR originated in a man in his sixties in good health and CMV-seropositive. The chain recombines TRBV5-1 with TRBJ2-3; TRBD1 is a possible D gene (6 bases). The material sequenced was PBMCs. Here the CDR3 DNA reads TGCGCCAGCAGCTGGGACATGACGGATACGCAGTATTTT. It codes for CASSWDMTDTQYF.